This TCR beta chain appears in the sequencing data of a study of early T cells in non-severe SARS-CoV-2 infection. One entry per CDR3 protein, called by TCRdb with MiXCR from the 5' RACE reads. The sample yields under 30,000 distinct CDR3 sequences, about 5% seen once. This clonotype was observed a handful of times. The CDR3 is 14 amino acids. The germline CDR1 and CDR2 sequences are MNHEY and SVGEGT. V lost 6 bases and J lost 1; bases outside the gene matches: 3. Sequencing was done on a sample of whole blood. The sequence was collected from an adult who was a healthcare worker with PCR-confirmed SARS-CoV-2 infection or an uninfected control (not recorded which). The chain uses TRBV6-2 or TRBV6-3 and TRBJ2-7; TRBD2 agrees at 10 bases. Here the CDR3 DNA reads TGTGCCAGCAGAGGACTAGCGGAATCCTACGAGCAGTACTTC. The encoded protein is CASRGLAESYEQYF.